This TCR beta chain was identified during a study of PD-1 blockade in classical Hodgkin lymphoma. Study-level information: Nivolumab dosing for patients was 3 mg/kg, administered intravenously every 2 weeks. Findings of the study overall: The diversity seen at baseline in complete responders resembled that of newly diagnosed patients.

The table came from immunoSEQ multiplex PCR; TCRdb's copy has only in-frame clones and leaves some out. The sample contains tens of thousands of clones, approximately 74% of which appear only once. CDR3 length: 13 amino acids. Trimming stripped 5 bases from V and 7 bases from J, with 14 bases between. CDR1 is LNHDA and CDR2 is SQIVND in the germline V gene (reference sequence). Relapse was seen in all patients after autologous stem cell transplantation, and brentuximab vedotin exposure was variable. The count of this clone is one. Its antigen is unknown. J is TRBJ1-2 and V is TRBV19, with TRBD1 as a possible D gene (6 bases). This receptor was identified in a human donor with classical Hodgkin lymphoma. The sample here was peripheral blood mononuclear cells (PBMCs), taken at baseline. CDR3: CASSWGGTIGYTF. As DNA, the CDR3 is TGTGCCAGTAGTTGGGGGGGGACAATTGGCTACACCTTC.